One sample yielded the 29 T cell receptor beta chains listed below, sequenced in a study of CD8 T cells in ankylosing spondylitis. TCRdb reprocessed the 5' RACE reads with MiXCR, giving one entry per CDR3 protein. The sample lists fewer than 200,000 distinct CDR3 sequences, 15% to 20% occurring once. Sequenced input: blood, either unsorted or a sorted T cell fraction (not recorded which). The receptors originated from a male donor between 5 and 35 years old with ankylosing spondylitis or in good health (not recorded which).

This clonotype was observed at least ten times. The chain has TRBV12-3 or TRBV12-4 and TRBJ2-5, with D tentatively TRBD2 (5 bases). This CDR3 is built from 14 residues. The V end was cut by 3 bases, the J end by 2 bases, with 10 bases between. The CDR3 bases are TGTGCCAGCAGTTTTGAGGGCCTTCAAGAGACCCAGTACTTC. Amino acids: CASSFEGLQETQYF.

This clonotype was seen at least ten times. V gene TRBV7-9 combines with J gene TRBJ1-2; weak D call: TRBD1 (5 bases). Germline assignment: CDR1 SEHNR and CDR2 FQNEAQ (reference sequence). The CDR3 sequence is 12 residues long. Trimming took off 5 bases at V and 8 bases at J, with 12 bases between the two ends. The CDR3 spells CASSLLQEGYTF. The CDR3 region has the DNA TGTGCCAGCAGCCTATTACAGGAAGGCTACACCTTC.

This clonotype appeared many times. CDR3 in DNA: TGCGCCAGCAGCTTGGACCAGCGCTACACCTTC. This sequence encodes CASSLDQRYTF. The chain links TRBV5-1 to TRBJ1-2; no firm D call. The V end was cut by 0 bases, the J end by 9 bases, with 6 bases between. Germline-derived CDR1 and CDR2 are SGHRS and YFSETQ. This CDR3 is built from 11 residues.

This clonotype was recorded at least ten times. The chain is built from TRBV11-2 and TRBJ1-1; the D gene is possibly TRBD1 (6 bases). The V end lost 4 bases, the J end lost 3 bases, and 15 bases lay between the germline ends. This CDR3 has 15 residues. CDR1 and CDR2 from the germline V gene are SGHAT and FQNNGV. The CDR3 reads CASSSGQMGDTEAFF. The CDR3 DNA reads TGTGCCAGCAGCTCTGGACAGATGGGGGACACTGAAGCTTTCTTT.

This clonotype was seen ten or more times. This CDR3 is CASSRETAEKLFF. CDR3 sequence (DNA): TGTGCCAGCAGCCGCGAAACAGCTGAAAAACTGTTTTTT. The chain employs TRBV3-1 and TRBJ1-4; no reliable D call. Germline CDR1 and CDR2: LGHDT and YNNKEL (reference sequence). CDR3 size: 13 residues. The V and J ends lost 4 bases and 7 bases respectively, with 10 bases between them.

Only a few counts were recorded for this clonotype. V usage is TRBV15 and J usage is TRBJ2-4; 7 bases are a match to TRBD2. Germline CDR1 reads LNHNV; CDR2 reads YYDKDF (reference sequence). This CDR3 spans 16 amino acids. The ends lost 0 bases at V and 0 bases at J; junction bases unmatched: 2. CDR3 residues: CATSREGGRAKNIQYF. In DNA form, the CDR3 reads TGTGCCACCAGCAGAGAAGGCGGGAGAGCCAAAAACATTCAGTACTTC.

In its sample, this clonotype was seen many times. The CDR3 sequence: CASRGGTRNIQYF. DNA for the CDR3: TGCGCCAGCAGGGGCGGGACTAGGAACATTCAGTACTTC. The rearrangement uses TRBV5-1 and TRBJ2-4, with 8 nucleotides matching TRBD2. The junction had 5 bases not matched to a gene; V was cut back by 5 bases and J by 7 bases. The V gene's germline CDR1 is SGHRS and CDR2 YFSETQ. The length of the CDR3 is 13 residues.

The sample holds many counts of this clonotype. This sequence joins TRBV28 and TRBJ2-6, with D possibly being TRBD1 or TRBD2 (5 bases each). Per germline, CDR1 MDHEN and CDR2 SYDVKM. Trimming removed 6 bases from V and 1 base from J, with 10 bases in between. The CDR3 is 15 residues long. CDR3 sequence reads: CASRRDLSGANVLTF. CDR3 nucleotide sequence: TGTGCCAGCAGAAGGGACCTTTCTGGGGCCAACGTCCTGACTTTC.

This clonotype was recorded once. The chain uses TRBV7-9 and TRBJ1-4; D may be TRBD1 (5 bases). Trimming took 5 bases from V and 11 from J, leaving 18 bases between them. Germline V gene sequence: CDR1 SEHNR, CDR2 FQNEAQ (reference sequence). The CDR3 consists of 14 residues. The CDR3 bases are TGTGCCAGCAGCCCACCGGGACCAAGAGAGAAACTGTTTTTT. Its translation is CASSPPGPREKLFF.

The V and J genes are TRBV6-6 and TRBJ2-6, with D possibly matching TRBD1 (6 bases). Germline V lookup: CDR1 MNHNY, CDR2 SVGAGI (reference sequence). The V end was cut by 0 bases, the J end by 4 bases, with 10 bases between. The CDR3 is 16 amino acids. The CDR3 nucleotides are TGTGCCAGCAGTTACTCACAGGGCGCCGGGGCCAACGTCCTGACTTTC. Its protein is CASSYSQGAGANVLTF.

This clonotype was counted many times. In DNA, the CDR3 is TGTGCCAGCGGTAGCGAGCGTGAGACCCAGTACTTC. Amino acid sequence: CASGSERETQYF. V is TRBV6-2 or TRBV6-3 and J is TRBJ2-5; D perhaps matches TRBD2 (5 bases). CDR1 MNHEY and CDR2 SVGEGT come from the germline V gene. The CDR3 loop spans 12 amino acids. Between the trimmed V and J ends, which lost 8 bases and 5 bases, there was a span of 12 bases.

Ten or more counts support this clonotype. V gene TRBV5-1 combines with J gene TRBJ2-1, with a tentative D call TRBD2 (6 bases). The CDR3 spans 16 residues. The germline V and J ends were trimmed by 1 base and 4 bases, with 15 bases remaining between them. Germline lookup yields CDR1 SGHRS and CDR2 YFSETQ. The CDR3 here is CASSLSTGALYNEQFF. As DNA, the CDR3 is TGCGCCAGCAGCTTGAGTACGGGAGCATTGTACAATGAGCAGTTCTTC.

This clonotype was observed at least ten times. This chain links TRBV7-6 with TRBJ2-1, with 11 bases that match TRBD2. The CDR3 runs to 17 residues. V lost 0 bases, J lost 8 bases, and 9 bases stayed unmatched. Germline V lookup: CDR1 SGHVS, CDR2 FNYEAQ. The CDR3 loop is CASSLAVLTSGADEQFF. The CDR3 DNA reads as TGTGCCAGCAGCTTAGCAGTGTTGACTAGCGGGGCGGATGAGCAGTTCTTC. Using reference TRBV7-6 and TRBJ2-1 for the parts outside the CDR3, the full variable domain is GAGVSQSPRYKVTKRGQDVALRCDPISGHVSLYWYRQALGQGPEFLTYFNYEAQQDKSGLPNDRFSAERPEGSISTLTIQRTEQRDSAMYRCASSLAVLTSGADEQFFGPGTRLTVL.

The sample holds many counts of this clonotype. The chain has TRBV6-5 and TRBJ1-5, with 7 bases identical to TRBD1. Germline V gives CDR1 MNHEY, CDR2 SVGAGI. The junction had 7 bases not matched to a gene; V was cut back by 4 bases and J by 4 bases. The CDR3 covers 15 residues. CDR3 sequence reads: CASSSGTEVNQPQHF. For the CDR3, the DNA is TGTGCCAGCAGTTCCGGGACAGAAGTGAATCAGCCCCAGCATTTT.

V is TRBV9 and J is TRBJ2-1; 13 bases are shared with TRBD2. The germline V gene encodes CDR1 SGDLS and CDR2 YYNGEE. This CDR3 has 16 amino acids. V lost 3 bases and J lost 4; bases outside the gene matches: 4. The CDR3 here is CASSGPGLAGYNEQFF. CDR3 sequence (DNA): TGTGCCAGCAGCGGACCGGGACTAGCGGGGTACAATGAGCAGTTCTTC.

This clonotype occurred a few times. The chain carries TRBV7-6 and TRBJ2-1, with TRBD1 identical over 8 bases. CDR3 length equals 16 residues. The V and J ends lost 5 bases and 8 bases, in that order; junction bases with no gene match: 14. The germline gives CDR1 SGHVS, CDR2 FNYEAQ. The chain's CDR3 is CASSHWTGTSPHEQFF. The CDR3 DNA sequence: TGTGCCAGCAGCCATTGGACAGGGACAAGCCCCCATGAGCAGTTCTTC.

This clonotype was observed many times. V and J are TRBV5-1 and TRBJ2-7; D ambiguous. The CDR3 length is 17 residues. V was shortened by 3 bases and J by 1 base, with 20 bases between the two germline ends. The germline CDR1 and CDR2 sequences are SGHRS and YFSETQ. CDR3 DNA: TGCGCCAGCAGCTACCGAATGCGAGAGTATGGGTCCTACGAGCAGTACTTC. Its protein is CASSYRMREYGSYEQYF.

This clonotype occurred many times. In DNA, the CDR3 is TGTGCCAGCAGTTTCTTGGCTAGCGGGAGAGGAGGCTACAATGAGCAGTTCTTC. It yields the protein CASSFLASGRGGYNEQFF. J is TRBJ2-1 and V is TRBV12-3 or TRBV12-4; 10 bases map to TRBD2. Unmatched junction bases numbered 11, after V lost 3 bases and J lost 3 bases. The CDR3 runs to 18 residues.

This clonotype was counted many times. V is TRBV5-1 and J is TRBJ2-3; D is unclear. Germline V gene lookup returns CDR1 SGHRS and CDR2 YFSETQ. Trimming cost V 0 bases and J 0 bases, with 11 bases left between them. CDR3 length equals 16 residues. The CDR3 DNA follows: TGCGCCAGCAGCTTGGCCTGGGCCGATAGCACAGATACGCAGTATTTT. It yields the protein CASSLAWADSTDTQYF.

This clonotype has a count of ten or more. The CDR3 sequence: CASSLSTSGINEQFF. The DNA for the CDR3 is TGTGCCAGCAGTTTATCTACTAGCGGGATCAATGAGCAGTTCTTC. The rearrangement links TRBV27 to TRBJ2-1, with 10 bases lining up with TRBD2. Germline CDR1 is MNHEY and CDR2 is SMNVEV (reference sequence). The CDR3 is made up of 15 amino acids. Trimming removed 0 bases from V and 6 bases from J; junction bases left unmatched: 2.

This clonotype was detected ten times or more. This sequence joins TRBV24-1 and TRBJ1-1, with no clear D. Trimming cost V 7 bases and J 11 bases, with 16 bases left between them. Germline V CDR1 and CDR2: KGHDR, SFDVKD. This CDR3 is 12 amino acids long. The DNA for the CDR3 is TGTGCCACCAGGATGGAAGGTGGACTTGCTTTCTTT. Amino acids: CATRMEGGLAFF.

This clonotype has a count of ten or more. The CDR3: CASSSDRGTGELFF. The CDR3 nucleotides read TGTGCCAGCAGCTCGGACAGGGGAACCGGGGAGCTGTTTTTT. The rearrangement uses TRBV5-5 and TRBJ2-2; 9 positions agree with TRBD1. This CDR3 has 14 amino acids. CDR1 SGHKS and CDR2 YYEKEE come from the germline V gene (reference sequence). V lost 3 bases and J lost 5; bases outside the gene matches: 2.

This clonotype was found many times. The rearrangement links TRBV12-3 or TRBV12-4 to TRBJ2-5; D is undetermined. Between the trimmed V and J ends, which lost 1 base and 2 bases, there was a span of 8 bases. The CDR3 is 14 amino acids. The CDR3 loop reads CASSLEGRQETQYF. CDR3 in DNA: TGTGCCAGCAGTTTAGAAGGAAGGCAAGAGACCCAGTACTTC.

This clonotype occurred many times. The chain carries TRBV20-1 and TRBJ2-7; D tentatively reads TRBD1 or TRBD2 (6 bases each). Germline CDR1 reads DFQATT; CDR2 reads SNEGSKA (reference sequence). V lost 5 bases, J lost 7 bases, and 12 bases lay in between. This CDR3 has 11 amino acids. CDR3 amino acids: CSAPRGREQYF. In DNA form, the CDR3 reads TGCAGTGCTCCTCGGGGGCGGGAGCAGTACTTC.

The chain carries TRBV29-1 and TRBJ2-3, with D possibly matching TRBD2 (6 bases). V lost 4 bases, J lost 4 bases, and 15 bases lay in between. Germline V lookup: CDR1 SQVTM, CDR2 ANQGSEA. The CDR3 is made up of 14 amino acids. The CDR3 DNA reads TGCAGCGTTGGGGGCGGGGAAGGAGCAGATACGCAGTATTTT. Protein product: CSVGGGEGADTQYF.

This clonotype was seen only a few times. V gene TRBV5-1 combines with J gene TRBJ2-3; a weak D match, TRBD2 (6 bases). In germline, CDR1 is SGHRS, CDR2 YFSETQ. This CDR3 comprises 17 residues. The ends were cut back, 7 bases at V and 3 bases at J, with 24 bases in the middle. CDR3 nucleotide sequence: TGCGCCAGCTCCCCGGCGCGCTCACACCGGGGGACAGATACGCAGTATTTT. This translates into CASSPARSHRGTDTQYF. Full variable domain (outside the CDR3, taken from reference TRBV5-1 and TRBJ2-3): KAGVTQTPRYLIKTRGQQVTLSCSPISGHRSVSWYQQTPGQGLQFLFEYFSETQRNKGNFPGRFSGRQFSNSRSEMNVSTLELGDSALYLCASSPARSHRGTDTQYFGPGTRLTVL.

V usage is TRBV20-1 and J usage is TRBJ2-3; 8 bases are a match to TRBD2. The CDR3 is 15 amino acids. The trim removed 1 base at V and 4 bases at J, leaving 7 bases unmatched. Per the germline V gene, CDR1 is DFQATT and CDR2 is SNEGSKA (reference sequence). CDR3: CSARGGGRRADTQYF. CDR3 in DNA: TGCAGTGCTAGAGGTGGCGGGAGGAGGGCAGATACGCAGTATTTT.

In this sample, this clonotype turned up many times. The rearrangement joins TRBV5-5 to TRBJ2-1; D gene uncertain. V lost 1 base and J 10 bases, leaving 6 bases between the germline ends. The germline V gene has CDR1 SGHKS and CDR2 YYEKEE (reference sequence). The CDR3 covers 11 residues. CDR3 coding DNA: TGTGCCAGCAGCTTGTTCCCAGAGCAGTTCTTC. This sequence encodes CASSLFPEQFF.

This clonotype came up many times. This rearrangement joins TRBV12-3 or TRBV12-4 to TRBJ1-5, with a possible D match to TRBD1 (5 bases). Trimming left V 5 bases short and J 6 bases short, with 8 bases between. The CDR3 is 12 amino acids. CDR3 loop: CASSQGVQPQHF. CDR3 coding DNA: TGTGCCAGCAGTCAAGGGGTTCAGCCCCAGCATTTT.